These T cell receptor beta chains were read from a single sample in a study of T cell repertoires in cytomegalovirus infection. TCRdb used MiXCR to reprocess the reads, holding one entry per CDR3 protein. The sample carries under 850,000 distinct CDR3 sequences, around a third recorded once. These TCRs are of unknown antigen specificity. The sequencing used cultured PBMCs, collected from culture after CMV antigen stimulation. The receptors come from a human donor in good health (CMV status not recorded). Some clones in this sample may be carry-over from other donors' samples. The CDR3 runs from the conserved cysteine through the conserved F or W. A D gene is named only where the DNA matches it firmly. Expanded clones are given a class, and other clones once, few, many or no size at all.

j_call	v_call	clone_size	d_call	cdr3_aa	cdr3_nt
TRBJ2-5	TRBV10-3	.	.	CAISESGARSETQYF	TGTGCCATCAGTGAGTCCGGGGCTCGATCCGAGACCCAGTACTTC
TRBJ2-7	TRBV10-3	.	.	CAISDLDYEQYF	TGTGCCATCAGTGATTTGGACTACGAGCAGTACTTC
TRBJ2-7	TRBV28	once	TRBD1	CASTPGGNFYEQYF	TGTGCCAGCACCCCAGGGGGAAATTTCTACGAGCAGTACTTC
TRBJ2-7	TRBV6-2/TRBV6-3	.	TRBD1	CASRQTGGLSYEQYF	TGTGCCAGCAGACAGACAGGGGGCTTATCCTACGAGCAGTACTTC
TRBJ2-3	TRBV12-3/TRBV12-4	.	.	CASSAPGLDTQYF	TGTGCCAGCAGTGCGCCGGGCCTCGATACGCAGTATTTT
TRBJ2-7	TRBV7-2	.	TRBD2	CASSLGTSGRGLYEQYF	TGTGCCAGCAGCCTAGGGACTAGCGGGAGAGGTCTCTACGAGCAGTACTTC
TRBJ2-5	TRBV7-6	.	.	CASSPGQILRETQYF	TGTGCCAGCAGCCCGGGACAAATTCTACGAGAGACCCAGTACTTC
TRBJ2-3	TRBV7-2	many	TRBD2	CASSSPPRLAGGGDTQYF	TGTGCCAGCAGCTCACCACCCCGACTAGCGGGAGGGGGTGATACGCAGTATTTT
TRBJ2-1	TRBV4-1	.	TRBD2	CASSQLGLAGGPVDNEQFF	TGCGCCAGCAGCCAACTAGGACTAGCGGGGGGGCCAGTAGACAATGAGCAGTTCTTC
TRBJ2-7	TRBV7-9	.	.	CASSPRGPFYEQYF	TGTGCCAGCAGCCCCCGGGGGCCTTTCTACGAGCAGTACTTC
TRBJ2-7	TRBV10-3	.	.	CAISERGIYEQYF	TGTGCCATCAGTGAGCGGGGGATCTACGAGCAGTACTTC
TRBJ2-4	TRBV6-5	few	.	CASTRGGVGNIQYF	TGTGCCAGCACCCGCGGAGGGGTGGGAAACATTCAGTACTTC
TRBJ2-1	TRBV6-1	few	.	CASSTDTSRGNEQFF	TGTGCCAGCAGTACAGACACCTCTAGGGGCAATGAGCAGTTCTTC
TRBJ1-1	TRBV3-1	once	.	CASSQAGRGNTEAFF	TGTGCCAGCAGCCAAGCCGGACGTGGAAACACTGAAGCTTTCTTT
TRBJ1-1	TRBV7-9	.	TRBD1	CASSFSGRSGQGIMNTEAFF	TGTGCCAGCAGCTTTAGCGGTCGCTCGGGACAGGGGATTATGAACACTGAAGCTTTCTTT
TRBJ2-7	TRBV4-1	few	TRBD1	CASSRTGIDGEQYF	TGCGCCAGCAGTCGGACAGGGATCGACGGCGAGCAGTACTTC
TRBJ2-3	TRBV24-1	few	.	CATRPEGADTQYF	TGTGCCACCCGGCCGGAGGGCGCAGATACGCAGTATTTT
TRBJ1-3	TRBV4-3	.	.	CASSQVTGTGNTIYF	TGCGCCAGCAGCCAGGTGACGGGGACTGGAAACACCATATATTTT
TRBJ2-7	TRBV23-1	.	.	CANLGRDYEQYF	TGCGCCAACTTAGGCAGGGACTACGAGCAGTACTTC
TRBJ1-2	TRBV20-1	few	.	CSGGRGYGYTF	TGCAGCGGTGGCAGGGGCTATGGCTACACCTTC
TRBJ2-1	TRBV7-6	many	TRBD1	CASSLAGRGRSYNEQFF	TGTGCCAGCAGCTTAGCGGGTAGGGGGCGCAGCTACAATGAGCAGTTCTTC
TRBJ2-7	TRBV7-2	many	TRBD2	CASSLVAREGQNEQYF	TGTGCCAGCAGCTTAGTGGCACGGGAGGGCCAAAACGAGCAGTACTTC
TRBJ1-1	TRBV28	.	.	CASSGGGNKDTEAFF	TGTGCCAGCAGTGGGGGGGGAAATAAGGACACTGAAGCTTTCTTT
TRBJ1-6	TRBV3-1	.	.	CASSPNGGDRSPLHF	TGTGCCAGCAGCCCCAATGGAGGGGACCGGTCACCCCTCCACTTT
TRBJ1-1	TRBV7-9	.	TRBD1	CASSPQGARTEAFF	TGTGCCAGCAGCCCTCAGGGGGCGCGCACTGAAGCTTTCTTT
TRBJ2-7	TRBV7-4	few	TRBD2	CASSFPTSGSSYEQYF	TGTGCCAGCAGTTTCCCGACTAGCGGGAGTTCCTACGAGCAGTACTTC
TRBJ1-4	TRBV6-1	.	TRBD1	CASTATLATGANEKLFF	TGTGCCAGCACGGCCACCCTAGCCACAGGGGCCAATGAAAAACTGTTTTTT
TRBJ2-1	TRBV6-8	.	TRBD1	CASREYRDSNNEQFF	TGTGCCAGCAGGGAATACCGGGACAGTAACAATGAGCAGTTCTTC
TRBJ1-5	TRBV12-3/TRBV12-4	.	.	CASRDGNAGNQPQHF	TGTGCCAGCAGGGACGGAAACGCGGGCAATCAGCCCCAGCATTTT
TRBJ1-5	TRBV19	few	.	CASSMRANQPQHF	TGTGCCAGTAGTATGAGGGCTAATCAGCCCCAGCATTTT
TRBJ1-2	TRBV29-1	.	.	CSAGATGSSGYTF	TGCAGTGCAGGGGCTACAGGCTCATCTGGCTACACCTTC
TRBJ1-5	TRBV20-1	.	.	CSARDLQGGIQPQHF	TGCAGTGCTAGAGATCTCCAGGGTGGGATTCAGCCCCAGCATTTT